This T cell receptor (beta chain) was sequenced during a study of T-cell reconstitution after alpha-beta-depleted transplantation in children. Worth noting for this clonotype: Its antigen is still unknown. A much larger clonotype is one base distant, so this may be a read error.

During its preparation, the TCRbeta library received unique molecular identifiers. MiXCR was run by TCRdb on the PCR reads, yielding one entry per CDR3 protein. The sample carries over 200,000 distinct CDR3 sequences, approximately 10% recorded once. General study findings and limits: Several hundred expanded graft clones reportedly were the source of alpha-beta T cells about two months after transplant. One year post-transplant, T-cell counts and diversity were largely derived from T cells produced anew. Recipient T cells and thymic progenitors that survived were the source of the high TCRbeta diversity seen at day 60 in some patients.

Germline assignment: CDR1 SGHVS and CDR2 FNYEAQ. CDR3 length: 14 residues. This chain uses TRBV7-6 with TRBJ2-2, with a possible D match to TRBD2 (6 bases). The sample was PBMCs, taken before TCRalphabeta/CD19-depleted stem cell transplant. This clonotype was obtained from a child under two years old with acute myeloid leukemia, due to receive a stem cell transplant. For the CDR3, the DNA is TGTGCCAGCAGCTCGGGGATAGAGGTTCGGGAGCCGTTTTTT. Encoded protein: CASSSGIEVREPFF.